In this sample, the clone carrying this TCR beta chain turned up a few times. Its target is unknown. The sample comes from a study of cytomegalovirus exposure and HLA in healthy donors. Amplification used 60 Vbeta primers and 13 Jbeta primers. Sequenced by immunoSEQ multiplex PCR; TCRdb stores in-frame clones only, minus some. This sample yields about 120,000 clones, of which approximately 80% are seen a single time; roughly 12% belongs to the top ten. Germline CDR1 reads MNHEY; CDR2 reads SMNVEV (reference sequence). Trimming cost V 3 bases and J 4 bases, with 16 bases left between them. The CDR3 contains 17 residues. General observations from the study: Associated with HLA alleles at 0.05 false discovery rate in a later analysis were about 17,000 TCR beta sequences. Across donors, most TCRs were seen rarely, yet some public ones were widespread.

Sample: PBMCs. This TCR came from a woman in her forties in good health and CMV-seropositive. The chain combines TRBV27 with TRBJ2-6; the D gene is possibly TRBD1 (6 bases). The CDR3 DNA sequence: TGTGCCAGCAGTTTGGGATACAGGGTCTCCGGGGCCAACGTCCTGACTTTC. Translated: CASSLGYRVSGANVLTF.